The clone carrying this T cell receptor beta chain is called large based on its frequency. The sample belongs to a study of T cell clusters in autoimmune cytopenias. Roughly 38,000 genome equivalents of blood DNA were amplified for TRB. One tube held mixed TRB-A and TRB-B primer pools for touch-down PCR. TCRdb re-called the multiplex PCR reads; one entry per CDR3 protein, DNA not given. Here the sample table reports more than 4,500 distinct CDR3 sequences. CDR3 length equals 11 residues. Germline-derived CDR1 and CDR2 are SQVTM and ANQGSEA. The rearrangement links TRBV29-1 to TRBJ1-2. The sequenced sample consisted of peripheral blood. The sequence was collected from a human donor with an autoimmune cytopenia or autoimmune hepatitis (not recorded which). This chain's CDR3 is CSAGRTYGYTF.